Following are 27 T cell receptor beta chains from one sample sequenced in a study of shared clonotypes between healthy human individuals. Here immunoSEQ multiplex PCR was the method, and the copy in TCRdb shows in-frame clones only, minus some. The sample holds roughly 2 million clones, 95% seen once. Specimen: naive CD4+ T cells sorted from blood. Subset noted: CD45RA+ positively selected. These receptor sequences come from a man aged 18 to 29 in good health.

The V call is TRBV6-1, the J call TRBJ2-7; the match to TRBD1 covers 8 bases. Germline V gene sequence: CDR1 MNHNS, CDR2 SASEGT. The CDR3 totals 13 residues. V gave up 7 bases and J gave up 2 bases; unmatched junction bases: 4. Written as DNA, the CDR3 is TGTGCCAGCAACAGGGACAGGACCTACGAGCAGTACTTC. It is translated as CASNRDRTYEQYF.

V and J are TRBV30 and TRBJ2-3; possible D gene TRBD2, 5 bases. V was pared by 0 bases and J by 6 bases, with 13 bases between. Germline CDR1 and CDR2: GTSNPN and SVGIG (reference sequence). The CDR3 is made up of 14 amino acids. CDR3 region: CAWSVLATRDTQYF. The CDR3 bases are TGTGCCTGGAGTGTCTTAGCGACCCGGGATACGCAGTATTTT.

In DNA form, the CDR3 reads TGCAGTGTGGGCACCGGTGGGTACAATGAGCAGTTCTTC. Its protein product is CSVGTGGYNEQFF. The chain recombines TRBV29-1 with TRBJ2-1; D uncertain. CDR1 is SQVTM and CDR2 is ANQGSEA in the germline V gene. This CDR3 region has 13 residues.

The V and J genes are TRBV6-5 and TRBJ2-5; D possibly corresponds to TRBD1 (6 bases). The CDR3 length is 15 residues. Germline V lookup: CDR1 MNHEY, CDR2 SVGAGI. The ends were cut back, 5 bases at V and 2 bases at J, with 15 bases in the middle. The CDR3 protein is CASSAARTVQETQYF. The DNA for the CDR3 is TGTGCCAGCAGTGCCGCCAGGACAGTTCAAGAGACCCAGTACTTC.

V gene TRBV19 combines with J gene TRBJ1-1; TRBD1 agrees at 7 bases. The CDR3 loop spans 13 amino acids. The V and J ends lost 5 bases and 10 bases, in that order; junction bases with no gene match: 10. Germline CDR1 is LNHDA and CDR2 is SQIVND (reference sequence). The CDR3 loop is CASSGGQAARAFF. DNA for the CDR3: TGTGCCAGTAGTGGAGGACAGGCGGCTCGAGCTTTCTTT.

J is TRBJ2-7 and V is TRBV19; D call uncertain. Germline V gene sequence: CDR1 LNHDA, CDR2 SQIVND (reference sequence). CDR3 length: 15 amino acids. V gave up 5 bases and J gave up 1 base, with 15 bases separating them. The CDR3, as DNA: TGTGCCAGTAGTCCCAGGCCCCAACTATCCTACGAGCAGTACTTC. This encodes CASSPRPQLSYEQYF.

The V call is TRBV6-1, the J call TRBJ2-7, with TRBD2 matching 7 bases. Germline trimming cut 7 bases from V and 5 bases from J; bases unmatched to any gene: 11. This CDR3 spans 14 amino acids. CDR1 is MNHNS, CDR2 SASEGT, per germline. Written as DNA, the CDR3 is TGTGCCAGCAAACAAAGCGGGACCCCCCACGAGCAGTACTTC. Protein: CASKQSGTPHEQYF.

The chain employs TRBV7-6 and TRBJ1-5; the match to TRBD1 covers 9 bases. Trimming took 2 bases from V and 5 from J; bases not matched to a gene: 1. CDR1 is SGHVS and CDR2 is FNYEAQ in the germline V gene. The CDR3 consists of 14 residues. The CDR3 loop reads CASSLRTGDQPQHF. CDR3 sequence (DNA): TGTGCCAGCAGCTTACGGACAGGGGATCAGCCCCAGCATTTT.

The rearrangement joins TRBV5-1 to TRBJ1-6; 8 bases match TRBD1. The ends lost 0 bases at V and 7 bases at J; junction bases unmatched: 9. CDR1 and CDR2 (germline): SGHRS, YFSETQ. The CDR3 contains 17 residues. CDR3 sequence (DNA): TGCGCCAGCAGCTTGGCCGGACAGGGCTTTCGAAATTCACCCCTCCACTTT. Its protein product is CASSLAGQGFRNSPLHF.

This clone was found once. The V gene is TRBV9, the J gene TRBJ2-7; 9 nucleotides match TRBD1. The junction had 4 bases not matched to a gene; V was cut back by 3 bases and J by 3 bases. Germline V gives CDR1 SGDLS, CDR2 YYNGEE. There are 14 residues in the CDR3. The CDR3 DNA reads TGTGCCAGCAGCGCCATGGACAGGGGCTACGAGCAGTACTTC. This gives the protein CASSAMDRGYEQYF.

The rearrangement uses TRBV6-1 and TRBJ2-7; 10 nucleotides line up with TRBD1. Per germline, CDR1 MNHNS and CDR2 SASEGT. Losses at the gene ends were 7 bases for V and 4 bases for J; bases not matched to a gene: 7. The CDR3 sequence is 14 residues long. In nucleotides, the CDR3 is TGTGCCAGCACTCCGGGACAGGGGATTTACGAGCAGTACTTC. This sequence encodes CASTPGQGIYEQYF.

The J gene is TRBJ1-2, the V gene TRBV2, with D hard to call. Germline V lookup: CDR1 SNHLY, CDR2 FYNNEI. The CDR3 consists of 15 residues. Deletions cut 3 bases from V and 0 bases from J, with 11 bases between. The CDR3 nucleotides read TGTGCCAGCAGTGAGCGGACTGCCTCTAACTATGGCTACACCTTC. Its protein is CASSERTASNYGYTF.

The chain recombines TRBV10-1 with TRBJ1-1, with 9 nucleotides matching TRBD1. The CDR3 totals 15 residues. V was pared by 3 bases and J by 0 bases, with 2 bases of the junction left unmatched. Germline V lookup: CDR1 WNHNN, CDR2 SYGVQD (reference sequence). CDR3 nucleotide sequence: TGCGCCAGCAGTGAAGGGGACAGGGTGAACACTGAAGCTTTCTTT. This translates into CASSEGDRVNTEAFF.

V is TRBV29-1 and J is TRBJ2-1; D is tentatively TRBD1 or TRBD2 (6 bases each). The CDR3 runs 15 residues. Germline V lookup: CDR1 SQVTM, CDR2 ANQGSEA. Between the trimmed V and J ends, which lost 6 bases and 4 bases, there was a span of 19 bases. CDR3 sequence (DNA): TGCAGCGTAGGGACACCGACTAGGGCTTACAATGAGCAGTTCTTC. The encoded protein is CSVGTPTRAYNEQFF.

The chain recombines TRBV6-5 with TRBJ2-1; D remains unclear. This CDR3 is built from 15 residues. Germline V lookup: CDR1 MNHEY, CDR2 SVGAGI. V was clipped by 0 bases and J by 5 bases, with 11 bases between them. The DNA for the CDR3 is TGTGCCAGCAGTTACTCGTCGGGCAGTAACAATGAGCAGTTCTTC. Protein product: CASSYSSGSNNEQFF.

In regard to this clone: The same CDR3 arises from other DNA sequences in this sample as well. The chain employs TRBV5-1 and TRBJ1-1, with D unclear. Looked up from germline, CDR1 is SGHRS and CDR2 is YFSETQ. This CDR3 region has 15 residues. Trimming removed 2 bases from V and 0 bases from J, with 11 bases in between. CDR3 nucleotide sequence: TGCGCCAGCAGCTTTGGCAGACCAATGAACACTGAAGCTTTCTTT. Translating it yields CASSFGRPMNTEAFF.

CDR3 in amino acids: CASSQSGGVGYGYTF. The CDR3 DNA is TGCGCCAGCAGCCAATCAGGGGGCGTTGGCTATGGCTACACCTTC. The chain employs TRBV4-1 and TRBJ1-2, with 8 bases fitting TRBD1. V shed 2 bases and J 4 bases; nucleotides not matched to a gene: 6. This CDR3 region has 15 residues. Germline V gene sequence: CDR1 MGHRA, CDR2 YSYEKL.

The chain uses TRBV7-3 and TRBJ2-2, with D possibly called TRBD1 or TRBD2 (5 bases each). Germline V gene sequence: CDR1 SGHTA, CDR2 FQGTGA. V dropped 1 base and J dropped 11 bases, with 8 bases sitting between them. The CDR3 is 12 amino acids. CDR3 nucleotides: TGTGCCAGCAGCTTAAGTGGGGGTGAGCTGTTTTTT. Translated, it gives CASSLSGGELFF.

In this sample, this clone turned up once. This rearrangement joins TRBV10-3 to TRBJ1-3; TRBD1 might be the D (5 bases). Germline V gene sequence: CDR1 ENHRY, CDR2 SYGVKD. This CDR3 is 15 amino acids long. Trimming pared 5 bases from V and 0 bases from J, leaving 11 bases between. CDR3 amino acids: CAISSAGLSGNTIYF. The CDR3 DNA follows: TGTGCCATCAGTTCCGCAGGGCTCTCTGGAAACACCATATATTTT.

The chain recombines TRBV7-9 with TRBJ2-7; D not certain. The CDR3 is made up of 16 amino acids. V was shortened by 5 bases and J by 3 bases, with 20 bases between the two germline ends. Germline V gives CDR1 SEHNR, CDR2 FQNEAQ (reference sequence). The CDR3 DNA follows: TGTGCCAGCAGCCTCTCTCGGCAGGCCAACGGCTACGAGCAGTACTTC. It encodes CASSLSRQANGYEQYF.

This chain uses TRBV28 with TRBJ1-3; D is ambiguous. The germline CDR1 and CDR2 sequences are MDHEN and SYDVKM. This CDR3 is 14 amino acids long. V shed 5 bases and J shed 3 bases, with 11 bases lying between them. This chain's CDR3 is CASSHHPDGNTIYF. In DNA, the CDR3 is TGTGCCAGCAGTCACCATCCAGATGGAAACACCATATATTTT.

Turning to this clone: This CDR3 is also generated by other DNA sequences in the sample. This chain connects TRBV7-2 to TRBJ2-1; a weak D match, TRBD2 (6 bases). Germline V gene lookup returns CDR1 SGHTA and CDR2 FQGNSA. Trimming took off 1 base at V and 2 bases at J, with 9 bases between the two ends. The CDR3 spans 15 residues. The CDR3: CASSLDRGTYNEQFF. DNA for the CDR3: TGTGCCAGCAGCTTAGATCGGGGGACCTACAATGAGCAGTTCTTC.

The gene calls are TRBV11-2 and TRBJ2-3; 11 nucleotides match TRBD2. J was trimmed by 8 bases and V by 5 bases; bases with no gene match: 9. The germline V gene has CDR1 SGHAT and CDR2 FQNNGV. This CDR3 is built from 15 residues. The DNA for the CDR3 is TGTGCCAGCAGCATTACTAGCGGGGGAGGGGGTACGCAGTATTTT. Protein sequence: CASSITSGGGGTQYF.

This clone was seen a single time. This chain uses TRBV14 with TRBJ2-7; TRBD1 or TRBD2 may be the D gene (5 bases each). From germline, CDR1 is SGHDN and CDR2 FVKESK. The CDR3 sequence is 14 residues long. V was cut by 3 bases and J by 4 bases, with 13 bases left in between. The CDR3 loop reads CASSHLGGAYEQYF. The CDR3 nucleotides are TGTGCCAGCAGCCACCTTGGGGGAGCGTACGAGCAGTACTTC.

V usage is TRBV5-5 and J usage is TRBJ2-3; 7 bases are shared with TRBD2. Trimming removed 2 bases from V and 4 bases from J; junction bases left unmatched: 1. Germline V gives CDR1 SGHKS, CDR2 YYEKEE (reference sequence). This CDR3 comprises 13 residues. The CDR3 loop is CASSFTSADTQYF. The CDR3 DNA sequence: TGTGCCAGCAGCTTTACTAGCGCAGATACGCAGTATTTT.

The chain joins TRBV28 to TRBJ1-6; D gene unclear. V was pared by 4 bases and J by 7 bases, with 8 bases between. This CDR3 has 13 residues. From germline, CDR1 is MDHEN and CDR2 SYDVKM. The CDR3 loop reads CASSSSRNSPLHF. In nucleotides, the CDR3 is TGTGCCAGCAGTTCCTCAAGAAATTCACCCCTCCACTTT.

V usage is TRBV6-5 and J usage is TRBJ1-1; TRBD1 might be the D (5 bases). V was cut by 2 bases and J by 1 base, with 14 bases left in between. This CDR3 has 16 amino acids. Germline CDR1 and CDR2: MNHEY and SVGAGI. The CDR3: CASSYGGGPPNTEAFF. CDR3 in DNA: TGTGCCAGCAGTTACGGCGGGGGACCCCCGAACACTGAAGCTTTCTTT.